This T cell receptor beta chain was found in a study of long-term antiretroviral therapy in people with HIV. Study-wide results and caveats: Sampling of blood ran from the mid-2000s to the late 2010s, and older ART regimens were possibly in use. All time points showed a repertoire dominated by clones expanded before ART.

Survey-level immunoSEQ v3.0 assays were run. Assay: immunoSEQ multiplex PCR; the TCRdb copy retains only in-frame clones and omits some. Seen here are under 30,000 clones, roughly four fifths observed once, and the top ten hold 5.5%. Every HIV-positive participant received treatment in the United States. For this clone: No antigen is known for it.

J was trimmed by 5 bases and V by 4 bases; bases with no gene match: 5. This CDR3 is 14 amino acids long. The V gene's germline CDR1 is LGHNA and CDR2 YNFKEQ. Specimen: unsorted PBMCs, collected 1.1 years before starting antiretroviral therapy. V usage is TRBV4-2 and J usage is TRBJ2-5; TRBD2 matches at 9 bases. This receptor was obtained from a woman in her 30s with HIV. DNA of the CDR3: TGTGCCAGCAGCCCCGGGACTAGCTTGGAGACCCAGTACTTC. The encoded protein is CASSPGTSLETQYF.